This T cell receptor (beta chain) was documented in a study of a mutant IDH1 vaccine in newly diagnosed glioma. In the study overall: Vaccine dosing followed radiotherapy by 4-6 weeks, or accompanied temozolomide cycles. Patients' prior therapy spanned radiotherapy, temozolomide, or both; most underwent both. Scheduled at week 35, visit V12 preceded visit V13, held at week 47.

Looked up from germline, CDR1 is SGHVS and CDR2 is FQNEAQ. Trimming removed 1 base from V and 8 bases from J, with 18 bases in between. CDR3 size: 16 residues. Here immunoSEQ multiplex PCR was the method, and the copy in TCRdb shows in-frame clones only, minus some. Seen here are tens of thousands of clones, 76% observed once, and the top ten hold 9.5% to 15%. Indicated time point: week 35, safety follow-up. In every dose of vaccine, 300 ug of mutant IDH1 20-mer peptide was given alongside topical imiquimod. The study gave patients eight vaccinations in weeks 1, 3, 5, 7, 11, 15, 19, 23. This clone was counted between two and nine times. Antigen unknown.

The gene calls are TRBV7-8 and TRBJ2-1; a possible D gene is TRBD2 (7 bases). Source: PBMCs, taken from a glioma patient whose treatment included an IDH1 peptide vaccine. This TCR was sampled from a middle-aged man with glioma. The CDR3 DNA follows: TGTGCCAGCAGCTTAGGGGGAGGGACAAGAGGAGATGAGCAGTTCTTC. It translates to CASSLGGGTRGDEQFF.